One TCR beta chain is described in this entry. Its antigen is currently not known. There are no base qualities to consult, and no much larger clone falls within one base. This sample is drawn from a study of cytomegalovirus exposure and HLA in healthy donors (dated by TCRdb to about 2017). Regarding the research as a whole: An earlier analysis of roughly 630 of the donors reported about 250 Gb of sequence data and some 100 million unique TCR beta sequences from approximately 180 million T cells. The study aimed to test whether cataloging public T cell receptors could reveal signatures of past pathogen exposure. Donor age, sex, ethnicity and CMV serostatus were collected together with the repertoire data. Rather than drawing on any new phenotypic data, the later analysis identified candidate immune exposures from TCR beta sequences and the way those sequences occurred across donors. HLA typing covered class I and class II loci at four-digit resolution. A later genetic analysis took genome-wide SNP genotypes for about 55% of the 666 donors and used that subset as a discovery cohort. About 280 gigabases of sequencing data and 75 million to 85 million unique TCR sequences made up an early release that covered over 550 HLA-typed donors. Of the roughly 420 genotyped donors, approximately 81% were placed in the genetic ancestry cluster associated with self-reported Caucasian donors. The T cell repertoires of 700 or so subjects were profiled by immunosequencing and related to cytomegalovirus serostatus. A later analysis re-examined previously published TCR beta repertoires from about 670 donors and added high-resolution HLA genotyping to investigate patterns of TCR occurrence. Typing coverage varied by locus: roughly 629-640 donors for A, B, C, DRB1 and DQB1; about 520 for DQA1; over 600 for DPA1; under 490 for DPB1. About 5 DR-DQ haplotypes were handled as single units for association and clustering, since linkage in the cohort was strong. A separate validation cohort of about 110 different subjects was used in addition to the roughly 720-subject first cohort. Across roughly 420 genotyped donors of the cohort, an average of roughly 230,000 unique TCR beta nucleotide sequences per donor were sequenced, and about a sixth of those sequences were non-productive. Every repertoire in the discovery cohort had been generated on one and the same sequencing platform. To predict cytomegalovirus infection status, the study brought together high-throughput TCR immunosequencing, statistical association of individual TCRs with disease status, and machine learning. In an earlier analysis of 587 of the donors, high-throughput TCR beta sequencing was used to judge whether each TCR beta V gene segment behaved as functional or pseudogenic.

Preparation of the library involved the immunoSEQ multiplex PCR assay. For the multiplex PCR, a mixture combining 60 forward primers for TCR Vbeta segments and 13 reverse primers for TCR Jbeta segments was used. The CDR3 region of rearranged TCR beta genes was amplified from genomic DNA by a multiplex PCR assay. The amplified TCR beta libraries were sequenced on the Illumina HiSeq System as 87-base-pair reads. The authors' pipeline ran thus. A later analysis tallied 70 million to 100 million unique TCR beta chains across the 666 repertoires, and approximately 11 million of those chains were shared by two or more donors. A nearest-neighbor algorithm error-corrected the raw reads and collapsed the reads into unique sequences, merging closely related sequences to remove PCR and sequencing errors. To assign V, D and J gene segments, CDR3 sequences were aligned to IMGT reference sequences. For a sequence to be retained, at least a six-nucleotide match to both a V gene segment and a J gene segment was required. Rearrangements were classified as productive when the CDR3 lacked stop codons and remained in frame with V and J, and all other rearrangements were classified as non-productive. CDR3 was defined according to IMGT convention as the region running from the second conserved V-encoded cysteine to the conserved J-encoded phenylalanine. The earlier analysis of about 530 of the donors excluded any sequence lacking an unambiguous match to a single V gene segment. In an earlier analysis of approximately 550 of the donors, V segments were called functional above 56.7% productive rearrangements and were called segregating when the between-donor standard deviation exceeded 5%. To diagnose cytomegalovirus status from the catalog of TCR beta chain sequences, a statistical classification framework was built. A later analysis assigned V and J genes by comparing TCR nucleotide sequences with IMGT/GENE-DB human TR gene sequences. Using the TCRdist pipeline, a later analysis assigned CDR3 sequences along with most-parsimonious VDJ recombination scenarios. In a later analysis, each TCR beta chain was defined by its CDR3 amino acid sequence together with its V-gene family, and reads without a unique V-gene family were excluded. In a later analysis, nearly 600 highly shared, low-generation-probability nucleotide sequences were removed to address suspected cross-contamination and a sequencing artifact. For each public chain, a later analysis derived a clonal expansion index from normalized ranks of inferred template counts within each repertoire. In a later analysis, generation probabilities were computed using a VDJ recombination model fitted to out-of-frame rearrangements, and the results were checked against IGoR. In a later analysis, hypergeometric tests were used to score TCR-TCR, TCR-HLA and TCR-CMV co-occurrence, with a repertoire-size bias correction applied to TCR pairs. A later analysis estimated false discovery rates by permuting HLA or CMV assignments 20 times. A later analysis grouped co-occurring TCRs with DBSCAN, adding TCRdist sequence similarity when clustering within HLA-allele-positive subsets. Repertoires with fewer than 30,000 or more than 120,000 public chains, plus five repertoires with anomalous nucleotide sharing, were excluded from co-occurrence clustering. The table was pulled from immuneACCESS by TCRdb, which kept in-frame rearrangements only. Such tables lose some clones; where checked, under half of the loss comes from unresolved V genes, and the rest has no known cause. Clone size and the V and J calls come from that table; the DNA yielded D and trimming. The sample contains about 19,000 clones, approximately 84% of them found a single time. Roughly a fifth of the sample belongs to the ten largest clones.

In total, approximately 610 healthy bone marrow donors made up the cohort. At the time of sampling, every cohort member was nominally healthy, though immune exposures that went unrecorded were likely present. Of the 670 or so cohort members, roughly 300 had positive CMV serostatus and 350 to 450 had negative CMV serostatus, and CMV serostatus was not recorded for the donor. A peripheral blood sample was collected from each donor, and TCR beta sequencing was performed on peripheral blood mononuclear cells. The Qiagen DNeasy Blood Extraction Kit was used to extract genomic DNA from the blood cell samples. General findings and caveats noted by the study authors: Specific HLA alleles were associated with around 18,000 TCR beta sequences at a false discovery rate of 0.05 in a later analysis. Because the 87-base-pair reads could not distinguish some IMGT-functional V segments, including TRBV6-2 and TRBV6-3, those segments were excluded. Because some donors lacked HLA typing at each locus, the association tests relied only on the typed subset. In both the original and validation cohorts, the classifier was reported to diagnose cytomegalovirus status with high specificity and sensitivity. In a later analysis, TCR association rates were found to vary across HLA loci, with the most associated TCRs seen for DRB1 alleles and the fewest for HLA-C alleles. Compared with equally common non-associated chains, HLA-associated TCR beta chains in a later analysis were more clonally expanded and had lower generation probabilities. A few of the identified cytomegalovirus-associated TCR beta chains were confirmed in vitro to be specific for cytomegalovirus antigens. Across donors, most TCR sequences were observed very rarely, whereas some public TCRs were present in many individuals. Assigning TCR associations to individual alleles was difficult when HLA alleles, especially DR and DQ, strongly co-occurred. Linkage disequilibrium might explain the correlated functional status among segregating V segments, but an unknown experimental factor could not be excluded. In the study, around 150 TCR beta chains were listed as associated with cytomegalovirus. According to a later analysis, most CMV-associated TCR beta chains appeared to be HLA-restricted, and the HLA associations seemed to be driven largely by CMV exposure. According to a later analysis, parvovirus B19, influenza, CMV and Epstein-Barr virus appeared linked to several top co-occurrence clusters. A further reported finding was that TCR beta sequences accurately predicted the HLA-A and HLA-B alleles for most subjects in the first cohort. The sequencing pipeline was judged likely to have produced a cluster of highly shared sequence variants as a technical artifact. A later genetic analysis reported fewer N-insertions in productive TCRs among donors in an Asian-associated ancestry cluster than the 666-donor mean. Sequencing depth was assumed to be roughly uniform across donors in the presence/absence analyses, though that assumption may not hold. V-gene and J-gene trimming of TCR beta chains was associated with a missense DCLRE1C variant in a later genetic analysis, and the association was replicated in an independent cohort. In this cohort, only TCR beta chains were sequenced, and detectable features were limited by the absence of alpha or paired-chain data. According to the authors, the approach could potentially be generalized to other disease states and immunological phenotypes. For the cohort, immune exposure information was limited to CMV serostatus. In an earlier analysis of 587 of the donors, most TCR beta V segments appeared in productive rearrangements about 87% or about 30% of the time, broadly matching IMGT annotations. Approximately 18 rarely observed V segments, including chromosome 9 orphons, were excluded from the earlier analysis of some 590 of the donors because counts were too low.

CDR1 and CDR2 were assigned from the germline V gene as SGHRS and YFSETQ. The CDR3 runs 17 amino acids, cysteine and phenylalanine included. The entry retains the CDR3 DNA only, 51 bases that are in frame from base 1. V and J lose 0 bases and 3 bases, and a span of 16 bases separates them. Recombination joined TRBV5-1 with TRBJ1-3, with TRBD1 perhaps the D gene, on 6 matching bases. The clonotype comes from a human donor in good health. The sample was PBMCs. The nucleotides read TGCGCCAGCAGCTTGGTTCCGGGACACGCCCTTGGAAACACCATATATTTT. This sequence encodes CASSLVPGHALGNTIYF.